Below, 21 T cell receptor beta chains from the same sample are listed, as sequenced in a study of blood T cell repertoires in COVID-19. This table comes from immunoSEQ multiplex PCR, and its TCRdb copy is limited to in-frame clones, with some not included. The data contain 150,000 or so clones, 70% to 90% of them seen just once; the ten biggest clones take up about 4.7%. Source material: peripheral blood. The receptors originated from a human donor in a cohort sampled during active COVID-19.

This chain links TRBV7-6 with TRBJ1-6; D uncertain. The germline gives CDR1 SGHVS, CDR2 FNYEAQ. V lost 5 bases and J lost 0, with 11 bases in between. CDR3 size: 16 residues. The chain's CDR3 is CASSSGQSSYNSPLHF. The CDR3 bases are TGTGCCAGCAGCAGTGGGCAGAGCTCCTATAATTCACCCCTCCACTTT.

V and J are TRBV28 and TRBJ1-2, with D possibly matching TRBD1 (5 bases). The CDR3 loop spans 15 amino acids. V was shortened by 4 bases and J by 0 bases, with 12 bases between the two germline ends. Germline V gene sequence: CDR1 MDHEN, CDR2 SYDVKM. This chain's CDR3 is CASSYYRKANYGYTF. In DNA, the CDR3 is TGTGCCAGCAGTTATTACAGGAAGGCTAACTATGGCTACACCTTC.

The chain recombines TRBV2 with TRBJ1-2, with 8 bases that match TRBD1. V was clipped by 5 bases and J by 6 bases; unmatched bases: 14. The germline V gene has CDR1 SNHLY and CDR2 FYNNEI. This CDR3 has 16 residues. The CDR3 here is CASSWTGLEGRDGYTF. The CDR3 nucleotides are TGTGCCAGCAGTTGGACAGGGCTTGAGGGACGGGATGGCTACACCTTC.

The rearrangement uses TRBV12-5 and TRBJ1-1, with TRBD1 as a possible D gene (5 bases). The CDR3 consists of 12 residues. V lost 5 bases to trimming and J lost 4 bases, with 8 bases between them. Germline V gene sequence: CDR1 LGHNT, CDR2 FRNRAP. The CDR3 sequence: CASGLDSTEAFF. The CDR3 DNA reads as TGTGCTAGTGGTCTCGACAGCACTGAAGCTTTCTTT. The full variable domain, rest sourced from reference TRBV12-5 and TRBJ1-1, is DARVTQTPRHKVTEMGQEVTMRCQPILGHNTVFWYRQTMMQGLELLAYFRNRAPLDDSGMPKDRFSAEMPDATLATLKIQPSEPRDSAVYFCASGLDSTEAFFGQGTRLTVV.

The V call is TRBV19, the J call TRBJ1-4; 7 bases agree with TRBD1. The germline V gene has CDR1 LNHDA and CDR2 SQIVND (reference sequence). With V trimmed by 4 bases and J by 5 bases, 10 bases remained unmatched. This CDR3 comprises 16 residues. CDR3 protein: CASSTNRGRENEKLFF. The CDR3 coding sequence is TGTGCCAGTAGTACCAACAGGGGAAGAGAAAATGAAAAACTGTTTTTT.

This clone was detected once. The rearrangement uses TRBV15 and TRBJ1-2; D is unclear. The CDR3 is made up of 12 amino acids. Germline assignment: CDR1 LNHNV and CDR2 YYDKDF (reference sequence). V was pared by 3 bases and J by 3 bases, with 5 bases between. The CDR3 sequence: CATSRRDYGYTF. The CDR3 nucleotides read TGTGCCACCAGCAGGAGAGACTATGGCTACACCTTC.

The V gene is TRBV24-1, the J gene TRBJ2-7, with D uncertain. CDR3 length: 13 amino acids. The germline CDR1 and CDR2 sequences are KGHDR and SFDVKD. V was pared by 2 bases and J by 6 bases, with 10 bases between. CDR3 nucleotide sequence: TGTGCCACCAGTGATTCGATGGCAGGCGAGCAGTACTTC. Translating gives CATSDSMAGEQYF.

This clone was observed a single time. The V call is TRBV24-1, the J call TRBJ1-5, with a tentative D call TRBD1 (5 bases). Germline V CDR1 and CDR2: KGHDR, SFDVKD. This CDR3 contains 13 residues. Between the trimmed V and J ends, which lost 8 bases and 0 bases, there was a span of 7 bases. The DNA of the CDR3 is TGTGCCACCATGGGGGGTAGCAATCAGCCCCAGCATTTT. Translated: CATMGGSNQPQHF.

This chain joins TRBV4-2 and TRBJ2-4; 8 nucleotides line up with TRBD1. This CDR3 is 19 amino acids long. Germline CDR1 and CDR2: LGHNA and YNFKEQ. Trimming cost V 1 base and J 2 bases; bases outside gene matches: 13. CDR3 protein: CASSQAPGGEASTKNIQYF. CDR3 nucleotides: TGTGCCAGCAGCCAAGCCCCAGGGGGCGAGGCGTCGACCAAAAACATTCAGTACTTC.

The chain combines TRBV9 with TRBJ2-7, with a tentative D call TRBD2 (7 bases). The CDR3 is 15 residues long. Germline V gene sequence: CDR1 SGDLS, CDR2 YYNGEE. V lost 0 bases and J 4 bases, leaving 14 bases between the germline ends. The CDR3 DNA follows: TGTGCCAGCAGCGTAGGAAGGGGGGGCGCGTACGAGCAGTACTTC. Amino acids: CASSVGRGGAYEQYF.

This sequence joins TRBV9 and TRBJ2-7; the D gene is possibly TRBD2 (5 bases). V lost 0 bases and J lost 3, with 13 bases in between. This CDR3 is 15 amino acids long. The germline gives CDR1 SGDLS, CDR2 YYNGEE. CDR3 in amino acids: CASSVDLVGSYEQYF. In nucleotides, the CDR3 is TGTGCCAGCAGCGTAGATCTAGTAGGGAGCTACGAGCAGTACTTC.

The chain carries TRBV24-1 and TRBJ1-2; 7 nucleotides align to TRBD1. V shed 3 bases and J 3 bases; nucleotides not matched to a gene: 6. Looked up from germline, CDR1 is KGHDR and CDR2 is SFDVKD. The CDR3 contains 15 residues. CDR3: CATSDRQGSDYGYTF. CDR3 DNA sequence: TGTGCCACCAGTGATCGACAGGGATCCGACTATGGCTACACCTTC.

The rearrangement uses TRBV28 and TRBJ2-1, with TRBD2 matching 9 bases. Per the germline V gene, CDR1 is MDHEN and CDR2 is SYDVKM. The CDR3 length is 19 residues. J gave up 7 bases and V 5 bases, and 21 bases lay outside the gene matches. The CDR3 DNA sequence: TGTGCCAGCAGTCCCTTAGCGGGAGCCACGGGTAGCCGCCGAAATGAGCAGTTCTTC. Its protein is CASSPLAGATGSRRNEQFF.

V is TRBV10-3 and J is TRBJ1-4; 8 nucleotides agree with TRBD1. V was pared by 2 bases and J by 4 bases, with 3 bases of the junction left unmatched. The CDR3 is 15 residues long. Germline-derived CDR1 and CDR2 are ENHRY and SYGVKD. CDR3 DNA sequence: TGTGCCATCAGTGAGACGGGGACAGGTAATGAAAAACTGTTTTTT. It yields the protein CAISETGTGNEKLFF.

This chain connects TRBV7-9 to TRBJ1-3; D possibly corresponds to TRBD1 (5 bases). Germline V gene sequence: CDR1 SEHNR, CDR2 FQNEAQ (reference sequence). V was pared by 5 bases and J by 2 bases, with 22 bases between. The CDR3 length is 18 residues. The CDR3 DNA is TGTGCCAGCAGCCGTATAATTCAGGGTAGGGCTGCTGGAAACACCATATATTTT. Translation: CASSRIIQGRAAGNTIYF.

This clone was found a few times. V usage is TRBV9 and J usage is TRBJ2-7; TRBD1 aligns across 8 bases. J gave up 2 bases and V 0 bases, and 4 bases lay outside the gene matches. Germline CDR1 is SGDLS and CDR2 is YYNGEE. The CDR3 is 15 residues long. CDR3: CASSVGGTGPYEQYF. CDR3 in DNA: TGTGCCAGCAGCGTAGGGGGGACAGGACCCTACGAGCAGTACTTC.

This chain uses TRBV6-2 or TRBV6-3 with TRBJ1-2; 9 bases fit TRBD1. Germline V gene data show CDR1 as MNHEY and CDR2 as SVGEGT. The junction had 11 bases not matched to a gene; V was cut back by 2 bases and J by 4 bases. The CDR3 covers 17 residues. This CDR3 reads CASSYAQPGQGAYGYTF. DNA for the CDR3: TGTGCCAGCAGTTACGCACAACCGGGACAGGGAGCCTATGGCTACACCTTC.

The V and J genes are TRBV19 and TRBJ1-3, with 7 bases fitting TRBD1. V gave up 6 bases and J gave up 0 bases; unmatched junction bases: 5. Germline CDR1 and CDR2: LNHDA and SQIVND (reference sequence). The CDR3 covers 15 residues. CDR3: CASRPGTASGNTIYF. In nucleotides, the CDR3 is TGTGCCAGTAGACCCGGGACAGCCTCTGGAAACACCATATATTTT.

Note on this clone: The same CDR3 also results from other DNA sequences found in this sample. The V gene is TRBV7-9, the J gene TRBJ2-7; 11 positions match TRBD1. J was trimmed by 4 bases and V by 3 bases; bases with no gene match: 2. Germline CDR1 and CDR2: SEHNR and FQNEAQ (reference sequence). The CDR3 extends over 14 amino acids. CDR3 DNA: TGTGCCAGCAGCTTGGGACAGGGGGGGTACGAGCAGTACTTC. It specifies CASSLGQGGYEQYF.

The CDR3 DNA follows: TGTGCCAGCAGCTTGTTAGGCGGGGTGCCTACGCAGTATTTT. The encoded protein is CASSLLGGVPTQYF. This chain joins TRBV11-1 and TRBJ2-3; tentative D call: TRBD2 (6 bases). Germline CDR1 and CDR2: SGHAT and FQDESV (reference sequence). Trimming took off 3 bases at V and 8 bases at J, with 15 bases between the two ends. The CDR3 has 14 residues.

The genes are TRBV7-6 and TRBJ2-7; 12 bases map to TRBD2. This CDR3 comprises 18 residues. Trimming took 2 bases from V and 6 from J; bases not matched to a gene: 14. Germline V gene lookup returns CDR1 SGHVS and CDR2 FNYEAQ. The CDR3, as DNA: TGTGCCAGCAGCTTATCGGCTAGCGGGAGGGTAATTAATGGCGAGCAGTACTTC. This translates into CASSLSASGRVINGEQYF. The whole variable domain, remainder taken from reference TRBV7-6 and TRBJ2-7, is GAGVSQSPRYKVTKRGQDVALRCDPISGHVSLYWYRQALGQGPEFLTYFNYEAQQDKSGLPNDRFSAERPEGSISTLTIQRTEQRDSAMYRCASSLSASGRVINGEQYFGPGTRLTVT.